The T cell receptor (beta chain) described here comes from a study of blood T cell repertoires in COVID-19. Across the whole study: Material from acute and convalescent COVID-19 was sourced from the United States, Italy and Spain. Sample material is recorded as cDNA or gDNA derived from T cells, B-cell-depleted T cells, or PBMCs.

This clone was recorded many times. In the authors' workflow: The assay estimated nucleated cells by amplifying reference gene primers. Sequencing used immunoSEQ multiplex PCR; TCRdb keeps in-frame clones, though not all of them. Clonal size and the V and J genes are those of that table, whereas D and trimming came from the DNA. Of just over 95,000 clones in the sample, approximately 81% are singletons; the top ten hold approximately 4%. CDR3 length equals 16 residues. The rearrangement links TRBV21-1 to TRBJ1-3. TRBV21-1 has pseudogene status. The TCR sequence derives from a man in his sixties with acute or convalescent COVID-19. The sequencing sample was made of peripheral blood. In DNA, the CDR3 is TGTGCCAGCAGCAAAGATGTCGGGGGCTCTGGAAACACCATATATTTT. It specifies CASSKDVGGSGNTIYF.